The sequence of this T cell receptor beta chain was determined in a study of blood T cell repertoires in COVID-19. CDR1 and CDR2 (germline): SGHDT, YYEEEE. Between the trimmed V and J ends, which lost 1 base and 6 bases, there was a span of 10 bases. The CDR3 loop spans 14 amino acids. Using immunoSEQ multiplex PCR, the repertoire was profiled, and TCRdb retains in-frame clones only, with some absent. The table includes approximately 120,000 clones, more than 80% detected once. A single count supports this clone. The chain has TRBV5-6 and TRBJ1-4, with D tentatively TRBD1 (5 bases). The specimen sequenced was peripheral blood. The source is a human donor in a cohort sampled during active COVID-19. In nucleotides, the CDR3 is TGTGCCAGCAGCTTGTGGGGGGTTGATGAAAAACTGTTTTTT. It specifies CASSLWGVDEKLFF.